One sample yielded the 22 T cell receptor beta chains listed below, sequenced in a study of blood T cell repertoires in COVID-19. Data came from immunoSEQ multiplex PCR; TCRdb stores just in-frame clones and leaves some out. Of 50,000 to 55,000 clones in the sample, around nine tenths are singletons; the top ten hold 4%. Sequenced material: peripheral blood. Source of these receptors: a man aged 45 to 65 with acute or convalescent COVID-19.

The V gene is TRBV4-1, the J gene TRBJ2-1, with TRBD2 identical over 10 bases. Germline V gene lookup returns CDR1 MGHRA and CDR2 YSYEKL. The CDR3 runs to 16 residues. J lost 1 base, V lost 3 bases, and 3 bases had no gene match. The CDR3: CASSQRTSGSYNEQFF. The CDR3 DNA sequence: TGCGCCAGCAGCCAGAGGACTAGCGGATCCTACAATGAGCAGTTCTTC.

The chain recombines TRBV28 with TRBJ2-5; the D gene is possibly TRBD2 (6 bases). Germline assignment: CDR1 MDHEN and CDR2 SYDVKM. V was cut by 2 bases and J by 5 bases, with 12 bases left in between. The CDR3 is made up of 14 amino acids. Here the CDR3 reads CASSLGGWGETQYF. CDR3 sequence (DNA): TGTGCCAGCAGTTTAGGGGGGTGGGGTGAGACCCAGTACTTC.

The genes are TRBV19 and TRBJ2-5; D is perhaps TRBD1 (6 bases). The CDR3 is 15 amino acids. Deletions cut 5 bases from V and 2 bases from J, with 15 bases between. The germline gives CDR1 LNHDA, CDR2 SQIVND (reference sequence). CDR3 DNA sequence: TGTGCCAGTAGTTATGGCAGGGGACGTCAAGAGACCCAGTACTTC. This sequence encodes CASSYGRGRQETQYF.

The CDR3 DNA reads as TGCGCCAGCAGCTTGGCCGGTATCTATAATGAAAAACTGTTTTTT. Amino acid sequence: CASSLAGIYNEKLFF. The chain uses TRBV5-1 and TRBJ1-4; the D is unclear. The CDR3 is 15 amino acids. Trimming stripped 0 bases from V and 4 bases from J, with 10 bases between. CDR1 and CDR2 (germline): SGHRS, YFSETQ.

This sequence joins TRBV4-1 and TRBJ2-7; tentatively, D is TRBD2 (5 bases). V gave up 0 bases and J gave up 0 bases, with 12 bases separating them. Germline V CDR1 and CDR2: MGHRA, YSYEKL. The CDR3 has 16 amino acids. In nucleotides, the CDR3 is TGCGCCAGCAGCCAAGATGCGGAGGAGAGCTCCTACGAGCAGTACTTC. This encodes CASSQDAEESSYEQYF.

The V call is TRBV6-5, the J call TRBJ1-1; maybe TRBD1 (5 bases). CDR1 and CDR2 from the germline V gene are MNHEY and SVGAGI. V was shortened by 8 bases and J by 6 bases, with 16 bases between the two germline ends. This CDR3 has 13 residues. The CDR3 nucleotides read TGTGCCAGCGGCGCCCATCAGGGATCTGAAGCTTTCTTT. Translation gives CASGAHQGSEAFF.

This clone was seen a single time. The V gene is TRBV7-3, the J gene TRBJ1-6; D is unresolved. V lost 4 bases and J lost 2, with 3 bases in between. CDR1 and CDR2 (germline): SGHTA, FQGTGA. The CDR3 totals 13 residues. The CDR3, as DNA: TGTGCCAGCAGCTCAACCTATAATTCACCCCTCCACTTT. Its protein product is CASSSTYNSPLHF.

V and J are TRBV14 and TRBJ1-2; D is ambiguous. V was shortened by 8 bases and J by 8 bases, with 9 bases between the two germline ends. The CDR3 loop spans 10 amino acids. CDR1 SGHDN and CDR2 FVKESK come from the germline V gene. This CDR3 reads CASPSRGYTF. Here the CDR3 DNA reads TGTGCCAGCCCCTCTAGGGGCTACACCTTC.

The rearrangement uses TRBV6-5 and TRBJ1-2; maybe TRBD1 (5 bases). V was trimmed by 6 bases and J by 2 bases, leaving 10 bases between them. The CDR3 is 13 residues long. Germline loops: CDR1 MNHEY, CDR2 SVGAGI. CDR3 nucleotide sequence: TGTGCCAGCAGAGGTGGGGGGAACTATGGCTACACCTTC. This codes for CASRGGGNYGYTF.

The chain couples TRBV15 to TRBJ2-7; 7 nucleotides line up with TRBD1. Germline loops: CDR1 LNHNV, CDR2 YYDKDF (reference sequence). There are 15 residues in the CDR3. Germline trimming cut 3 bases from V and 2 bases from J; bases unmatched to any gene: 7. CDR3 loop: CATSSLTGWAYEQYF. Written as DNA, the CDR3 is TGTGCCACCAGCAGCTTGACAGGGTGGGCCTACGAGCAGTACTTC.

The rearrangement joins TRBV7-9 to TRBJ2-7; possible D gene TRBD2, 5 bases. Germline V gene data show CDR1 as SEHNR and CDR2 as FQNEAQ (reference sequence). The CDR3 covers 13 residues. V gave up 5 bases and J gave up 4 bases, with 12 bases separating them. The CDR3, as DNA: TGTGCCAGCAGCCCCGCGGGCAGTTACGAGCAGTACTTC. It is translated as CASSPAGSYEQYF.

In DNA form, the CDR3 reads TGTGCCAGCTCACCGGCAACAGGGAGGGGATACTACGAGCAGTACTTC. Its protein is CASSPATGRGYYEQYF. The chain is built from TRBV18 and TRBJ2-7; possible D gene TRBD2, 7 bases. The CDR3 is 16 amino acids. Germline CDR1 KGHSH, CDR2 LQKENI. The V gene lost 3 bases and the J gene lost 3 bases, with 18 bases spanning the gap. Full variable domain (missing parts from reference TRBV18 and TRBJ2-7): NAGVMQNPRHLVRRRGQEARLRCSPMKGHSHVYWYRQLPEEGLKFMVYLQKENIIDESGMPKERFSAEFPKEGPSILRIQQVVRGDSAAYFCASSPATGRGYYEQYFGPGTRLTVT.

This sequence joins TRBV13 and TRBJ1-1; 8 bases align to TRBD1. The CDR3 sequence is 15 residues long. The germline CDR1 and CDR2 sequences are PRHDT and FYEKMQ (reference sequence). V lost 1 base, J lost 4 bases, and 5 bases stayed unmatched. CDR3 DNA sequence: TGTGCCAGCAGCTTAGCCATTACAGGGGGCACTGAAGCTTTCTTT. Protein product: CASSLAITGGTEAFF.

The chain couples TRBV9 to TRBJ2-1, with 15 nucleotides matching TRBD2. The CDR3 loop spans 16 amino acids. V dropped 4 bases and J dropped 9; count of bases not matched to a gene: 8. CDR1 and CDR2 from the germline V gene are SGDLS and YYNGEE. CDR3 nucleotide sequence: TGTGCCAGCAGCCCCCGGACTAGCGGGAGGGCCATTGAGCAGTTCTTC. Its protein is CASSPRTSGRAIEQFF.

The J gene is TRBJ2-3, the V gene TRBV7-6, with a weak D call TRBD2 (6 bases). Germline V lookup: CDR1 SGHVS, CDR2 FNYEAQ. The CDR3 length is 18 residues. V was clipped by 1 base and J by 3 bases, with 20 bases between them. The CDR3 reads CASSLVGSLGGQTDTQYF. The CDR3 DNA follows: TGTGCCAGCAGCTTAGTGGGAAGCTTGGGAGGCCAGACAGATACGCAGTATTTT.

The genes are TRBV9 and TRBJ2-5; 12 bases are shared with TRBD1. Germline CDR1 and CDR2: SGDLS and YYNGEE. CDR3 length: 16 residues. The V gene end was trimmed by 3 bases and the J gene end by 5 bases; junction bases not matched to a gene: 8. The CDR3 DNA reads TGTGCCAGCAGCGCTGTCGGGACAGGGGGCGGTGAGACCCAGTACTTC. Its protein is CASSAVGTGGGETQYF.

This sequence joins TRBV11-3 and TRBJ1-3; the D is unclear. With 3 bases removed from V and 0 bases from J, the gap between germline ends came to 9 bases. This CDR3 is built from 15 residues. Germline V gives CDR1 SGHNT, CDR2 YENEEA. DNA of the CDR3: TGTGCCAGCAGCTTGGAGCCTAGCTCTGGAAACACCATATATTTT. This sequence encodes CASSLEPSSGNTIYF.

The genes are TRBV6-2 or TRBV6-3 and TRBJ2-7; D is perhaps TRBD2 (5 bases). The CDR3 is 15 residues long. From germline, CDR1 is MNHEY and CDR2 SVGEGT. V was shortened by 0 bases and J by 4 bases, with 13 bases between the two germline ends. The CDR3 region has the DNA TGTGCCAGCAGTTACTCAACGGACTTACCTTACGAGCAGTACTTC. It encodes CASSYSTDLPYEQYF.

The V and J genes are TRBV28 and TRBJ1-5; perhaps TRBD1 as D (6 bases). The CDR3 spans 14 residues. Deletions cut 10 bases from V and 0 bases from J, with 13 bases between. CDR1 MDHEN and CDR2 SYDVKM come from the germline V gene. The CDR3 here is CATYHRASNQPQHF. CDR3 DNA sequence: TGTGCCACCTATCACAGGGCTAGCAATCAGCCCCAGCATTTT.

V and J are TRBV7-3 and TRBJ1-1, with D perhaps matching TRBD1 (6 bases). The CDR3 runs to 15 residues. The V end was cut by 4 bases, the J end by 2 bases, with 14 bases between. Germline-derived CDR1 and CDR2 are SGHTA and FQGTGA. The CDR3 region is CASSSQPGANTEAFF. The CDR3 DNA reads TGTGCCAGCAGCTCTCAGCCAGGGGCCAACACTGAAGCTTTCTTT. The full variable domain, its missing parts supplied by reference TRBV7-3 and TRBJ1-1, is GAGVSQTPSNKVTEKGKYVELRCDPISGHTALYWYRQSLGQGPEFLIYFQGTGAADDSGLPNDRFFAVRPEGSVSTLKIQRTERGDSAVYLCASSSQPGANTEAFFGQGTRLTVV.

This chain links TRBV9 with TRBJ1-2; TRBD1 aligns across 9 bases. V shed 4 bases, J shed 7 bases, and the junction held 8 bases outside the gene matches. The CDR3 runs to 14 residues. CDR1 is SGDLS, CDR2 YYNGEE, per germline. The CDR3 spells CASSPGQGGLGYTF. In nucleotides, the CDR3 is TGTGCCAGCAGCCCGGGACAGGGAGGGCTTGGCTACACCTTC.

The chain is built from TRBV12-3 or TRBV12-4 and TRBJ1-2; D might be TRBD1 (5 bases). CDR3 size: 13 residues. V was cut by 7 bases and J by 8 bases, with 17 bases left in between. CDR3 in amino acids: CASTKDMGSGYTF. The CDR3 nucleotides read TGTGCCAGCACCAAGGACATGGGATCCGGCTACACCTTC.